The subject of this entry is one T cell receptor beta chain. This entry belongs to a study of TIL therapy for anti-PD-1-resistant metastatic lung cancer. Study as a whole: Tumors had a median PD-L1 proportion score of more than 5%.

The immunoSEQ assay was v3. Generated by immunoSEQ multiplex PCR, the TCRdb table keeps only in-frame clones and is missing some. This table holds tens of thousands of clones, roughly 84% found once. The time point is: pre-treatment sample, taken before nivolumab and TIL therapy. The source of this sequence is a person between 25 and 80 years old with non-small cell lung cancer. The source material was blood, sampled at baseline.

This chain's CDR3 is CASSERGLGGELFF. DNA of the CDR3: TGTGCCAGCAGTGAGCGGGGGCTGGGCGGGGAGCTGTTTTTT. The chain recombines TRBV6-1 with TRBJ2-2, with D tentatively TRBD2 (7 bases). From germline, CDR1 is MNHNS and CDR2 SASEGT. This CDR3 region has 14 residues. Trimming cost V 3 bases and J 7 bases, with 12 bases left between them.